Below are 23 T cell receptor beta chains sequenced from a single sample in a study of blood T cells in healthy people across ages. A J-beta primer mix and a sample-barcoded 5' primer were used in a second PCR of about 7 to 12 cycles. TCRdb ran MiXCR on the 5' RACE reads and lists one entry per CDR3 protein. The table includes some 920,000 distinct CDR3 sequences, about 51% detected once. Sequenced sample: blood. These TCRs come from a woman aged 60-75 years in good health.

The chain is built from TRBV29-1 and TRBJ2-5, with a possible D match to TRBD1 (5 bases). The germline V and J ends were trimmed by 5 bases and 5 bases, with 15 bases remaining between them. The CDR3 is 13 amino acids. Germline V gene data show CDR1 as SQVTM and CDR2 as ANQGSEA. Here the CDR3 DNA reads TGCAGCGTTATTCTAGGGGTTGGGGAGACCCAGTACTTC. This sequence encodes CSVILGVGETQYF.

Worth noting for this clonotype: At one end, the junction sequence differs from germline, possibly due to a read error. The rearrangement links TRBV20-1 to TRBJ2-7, with 9 bases that match TRBD2. CDR1 is DFQATT and CDR2 is SNEGSKA in the germline V gene (reference sequence). The CDR3 length is 14 residues. CDR3 in DNA: TGCAGTACTAGCGGGTACCCCTGGGCCTCCGAGCAGTACTTC. This sequence encodes CSTSGYPWASEQYF.

The chain is built from TRBV4-3 and TRBJ2-7; 13 positions agree with TRBD2. The length of the CDR3 is 15 residues. Germline V gene data show CDR1 as LGHNA and CDR2 as YSLEER. With 4 bases clipped from V and 6 bases from J, the junction kept 6 bases outside the gene matches. The CDR3 sequence is CASSRDRLAGGEQYF. CDR3 in DNA: TGCGCCAGCAGCCGAGACAGACTAGCGGGAGGCGAGCAGTACTTC.

This rearrangement joins TRBV30 to TRBJ1-5, with D possibly TRBD1 on 6 matching bases. Deletions cut 0 bases from V and 2 bases from J, with 11 bases between. Per the germline V gene, CDR1 is GTSNPN and CDR2 is SVGIG (reference sequence). This CDR3 is built from 15 residues. CDR3 sequence: CAWSVGADGNQPQHF. CDR3 DNA: TGTGCCTGGAGTGTGGGGGCCGATGGCAATCAGCCCCAGCATTTT. The full variable domain, completed using reference TRBV30 and TRBJ1-5, is SQTIHQWPATLVQPVGSPLSLECTVEGTSNPNLYWYRQAAGRGLQLLFYSVGIGQISSEVPQNLSASRPQDRQFILSSKKLLLSDSGFYLCAWSVGADGNQPQHFGDGTRLSIL.

The rearrangement joins TRBV25-1 to TRBJ2-5; D may be TRBD1 (6 bases). Germline V CDR1 and CDR2: MGHDK, SYGVNS. CDR3 length equals 13 residues. V was cut by 4 bases and J by 11 bases, with 17 bases left in between. CDR3 DNA sequence: TGTGCCAGCAGTGCCGGGACATCCATCCCGCAGTACTTC. Amino acid sequence: CASSAGTSIPQYF. Based on the CDR3 plus reference TRBV25-1 and TRBJ2-5, the full variable domain is EADIYQTPRYLVIGTGKKITLECSQTMGHDKMYWYQQDPGMELHLIHYSYGVNSTEKGDLSSESTVSRIRTEHFPLTLESARPSHTSQYLCASSAGTSIPQYFGPGTRLLVL.

The gene calls are TRBV20-1 and TRBJ2-1; maybe TRBD1 (7 bases). The CDR3 is made up of 16 amino acids. The V gene lost 0 bases and the J gene lost 9 bases, with 21 bases spanning the gap. CDR1 and CDR2 (germline): DFQATT, SNEGSKA (reference sequence). CDR3 protein: CSARDTGDPGSREQFF. The CDR3 region has the DNA TGCAGTGCTAGAGATACAGGGGACCCCGGGAGTCGTGAGCAGTTCTTC.

This chain connects TRBV20-1 to TRBJ2-1; the D gene is possibly TRBD1 (6 bases). V was cut by 5 bases and J by 5 bases, with 16 bases left in between. From germline, CDR1 is DFQATT and CDR2 SNEGSKA (reference sequence). This CDR3 comprises 14 residues. In nucleotides, the CDR3 is TGCAGTGCTGGATCAGGGGTGAGAGACAATGAGCAGTTCTTC. Its translation: CSAGSGVRDNEQFF.

CDR3 DNA sequence: TGTGCCAGCAGCTTGTACGGCGGGCCCCAGCATTTT. Protein: CASSLYGGPQHF. The chain uses TRBV5-5 and TRBJ1-5; D uncertain. This CDR3 is built from 12 residues. Germline CDR1 SGHKS, CDR2 YYEKEE (reference sequence). The V gene lost 1 base and the J gene lost 9 bases, with 8 bases spanning the gap.

The table lists this clonotype with a count of one. The V call is TRBV20-1, the J call TRBJ2-1; 7 positions match TRBD2. V was pared by 4 bases and J by 2 bases, with 8 bases of the junction left unmatched. The CDR3 is made up of 15 amino acids. Germline V CDR1 and CDR2: DFQATT, SNEGSKA (reference sequence). The CDR3 is CSATRLAVTYNEQFF. The CDR3 DNA sequence: TGCAGTGCTACTAGACTAGCTGTAACCTACAATGAGCAGTTCTTC.

This sequence joins TRBV24-1 and TRBJ2-7, with 10 bases fitting TRBD1. CDR1 KGHDR and CDR2 SFDVKD come from the germline V gene. There are 14 residues in the CDR3. The ends lost 5 bases at V and 3 bases at J; junction bases unmatched: 3. The CDR3 region is CATSGGTGVYEQYF. In DNA form, the CDR3 reads TGTGCCACCAGTGGCGGGACAGGGGTCTACGAGCAGTACTTC.

As concerns this clonotype: At one end, the junction sequence differs from germline, possibly due to a read error. This chain connects TRBV7-9 to TRBJ1-1, with 9 positions matching TRBD1. Germline CDR1 reads SEHNR; CDR2 reads FQNEAQ (reference sequence). CDR3 length: 18 amino acids. This CDR3 is CASSLEVVQGAVNTEAFF. Written as DNA, the CDR3 is TGTGCCAGCAGCTTAGAGGTGGTACAGGGGGCGGTGAACACCGAAGCTTTCTTT.

The CDR3 coding sequence is TGCAGTGCTAGAGTCGCTTCACACTACGAGCAGTACTTC. Encoded protein: CSARVASHYEQYF. V usage is TRBV20-1 and J usage is TRBJ2-7, with D unresolved. In germline, CDR1 is DFQATT, CDR2 SNEGSKA (reference sequence). Trimming took 1 base from V and 3 from J, leaving 10 bases between them. The CDR3 loop spans 13 amino acids.

The chain uses TRBV11-2 and TRBJ2-7, with unresolved D. The germline V and J ends were trimmed by 0 bases and 5 bases, with 8 bases remaining between them. The CDR3 runs to 13 residues. Per the germline V gene, CDR1 is SGHAT and CDR2 is FQNNGV. CDR3 coding DNA: TGTGCCAGCAGCTTAGACAGACGCCACGAGCAGTACTTC. Its protein is CASSLDRRHEQYF.

The V call is TRBV15, the J call TRBJ2-1, with 8 bases fitting TRBD1. V lost 5 bases to trimming and J lost 2 bases; unmatched junction nucleotides: 5. The CDR3 runs to 15 residues. The germline V gene encodes CDR1 LNHNV and CDR2 YYDKDF (reference sequence). CDR3 DNA: TGTGCCACCAGCTCGTCGGGACAGGCCTACAATGAGCAGTTCTTC. Translation: CATSSSGQAYNEQFF.

This clonotype turned up a few times. The V and J genes are TRBV15 and TRBJ2-3; D not resolved. V lost 0 bases and J 8 bases, leaving 6 bases between the germline ends. The germline CDR1 and CDR2 sequences are LNHNV and YYDKDF (reference sequence). The CDR3 covers 12 residues. DNA of the CDR3: TGTGCCACCAGCAGAGATTATTCTACGCAGTATTTT. Amino acid sequence: CATSRDYSTQYF.

The chain joins TRBV12-3 or TRBV12-4 to TRBJ2-2; D may be TRBD1 (6 bases). This CDR3 comprises 13 residues. With 5 bases removed from V and 6 bases from J, the gap between germline ends came to 10 bases. DNA of the CDR3: TGTGCCAGCAGTGAACAGGGCCCCGGGGAGCTGTTTTTT. Protein product: CASSEQGPGELFF.

To note about this clonotype: The germline gene is not matched at one end of the junction; a read error may be the cause. The chain has TRBV14 and TRBJ2-1, with D maybe TRBD2 (5 bases). The CDR3 is made up of 12 amino acids. In germline, CDR1 is SGHDN, CDR2 FVKESK. The CDR3 spells CASSQGREKQFF. DNA for the CDR3: TGTGCCAGCAGTCAAGGGAGAGAAAAGCAGTTCTTC.

The rearrangement uses TRBV9 and TRBJ2-7; D possibly corresponds to TRBD2 (5 bases). The germline V gene has CDR1 SGDLS and CDR2 YYNGEE. The CDR3 sequence is 13 residues long. Deletions cut 4 bases from V and 5 bases from J, with 13 bases between. The CDR3 bases are TGTGCCAGCAGCCCACCAACCGGGGACGAGCAGTACTTC. Protein product: CASSPPTGDEQYF. Based on the CDR3 plus reference TRBV9 and TRBJ2-7, the full variable domain is DSGVTQTPKHLITATGQRVTLRCSPRSGDLSVYWYQQSLDQGLQFLIQYYNGEERAKGNILERFSAQQFPDLHSELNLSSLELGDSALYFCASSPPTGDEQYFGPGTRLTVT.

The J gene is TRBJ2-7, the V gene TRBV28; D ambiguous. Germline lookup yields CDR1 MDHEN and CDR2 SYDVKM. V shed 1 base and J shed 0 bases, with 16 bases lying between them. This CDR3 is built from 17 residues. In DNA form, the CDR3 reads TGTGCCAGCAGTTTATTTAGTATGGGCCTGAGCTCCTACGAGCAGTACTTC. The encoded protein is CASSLFSMGLSSYEQYF.

The chain employs TRBV30 and TRBJ1-5, with D perhaps TRBD1 (6 bases). The CDR3 is made up of 13 amino acids. V lost 7 bases and J 3 bases, leaving 13 bases between the germline ends. The germline gives CDR1 GTSNPN, CDR2 SVGIG (reference sequence). The CDR3 DNA is TGTGCCTCGGAGGGGGGATACAATCAGCCCCAGCATTTT. Its protein product is CASEGGYNQPQHF.

The rearrangement links TRBV20-1 to TRBJ2-7; TRBD1 matches 7 bases. The CDR3 is 11 residues long. Germline values: CDR1 DFQATT, CDR2 SNEGSKA (reference sequence). J was trimmed by 6 bases and V by 4 bases; bases with no gene match: 3. The CDR3 loop is CSANRGPEQYF. In DNA form, the CDR3 reads TGCAGTGCTAACAGGGGTCCCGAGCAGTACTTC.

In this sample, this clonotype turned up a few times. The chain is built from TRBV7-8 and TRBJ2-5; no definite D call. This CDR3 spans 13 amino acids. Trimming pared 5 bases from V and 1 base from J, leaving 8 bases between. Germline CDR1 and CDR2: SGHVS and FQNEAQ. CDR3 in amino acids: CASSRLGQETQYF. In DNA, the CDR3 is TGTGCCAGCAGCCGCTTGGGCCAAGAGACCCAGTACTTC. The full variable domain, its missing parts supplied by reference TRBV7-8 and TRBJ2-5, is GAGVSQSPRYKVAKRGQDVALRCDPISGHVSLFWYQQALGQGPEFLTYFQNEAQLDKSGLPSDRFFAERPEGSVSTLKIQRTQQEDSAVYLCASSRLGQETQYFGPGTRLLVL.

This chain uses TRBV24-1 with TRBJ1-2; no definite D call. V lost 4 bases to trimming and J lost 3 bases, with 8 bases between them. Germline V gives CDR1 KGHDR, CDR2 SFDVKD. The CDR3 loop spans 13 amino acids. The CDR3 loop reads CATSEESDYGYTF. The CDR3 region has the DNA TGTGCCACCAGTGAAGAGAGCGACTATGGCTACACCTTC.